Here is one T cell receptor (beta chain) with its context. Antigen: not known. Using immunoSEQ multiplex PCR, the repertoire was profiled, and TCRdb retains in-frame clones only, with some absent. The sample lists roughly 56,000 clones; around 91% were seen once. The data derive from a study of OX40 agonist ivuxolimab in advanced cancers. Study details: Ivuxolimab, which is an agonistic anti-OX40 (CD134) antibody, was administered to the patients. Findings and caveats of the study: Average numbers of expanded clones were greater in CD8+ T cells than in CD4+.

Deletions cut 5 bases from V and 2 bases from J, with 11 bases between. The germline CDR1 and CDR2 sequences are SEHNR and FQNEAQ (reference sequence). The CDR3 extends over 14 amino acids. The starting material was CD4+ or CD8+ T cells sorted from blood, obtained in a trial of the OX40 agonist ivuxolimab. This TCR derives from an adult with an advanced solid tumor such as melanoma, head and neck, liver or kidney cancer. The chain links TRBV7-9 to TRBJ2-3; TRBD1 is a possible D gene (6 bases). This CDR3 reads CASSPDRPTDTQYF. The DNA of the CDR3 is TGTGCCAGCAGCCCTGACAGGCCCACAGATACGCAGTATTTT.